Listed here are 8 T cell receptor beta chains from one sample, sequenced in a study of cytomegalovirus exposure and HLA in healthy donors. Vbeta (60) and Jbeta (13) primers were used in the PCR. TCRdb's table, derived via immunoSEQ multiplex PCR, lists solely in-frame clones and lacks some. The sample includes about 50,000 clones, about three quarters of them seen just once. Specimen: PBMCs. These receptors came from a woman aged 40 to 50 in good health and CMV-seropositive.

This chain uses TRBV19 with TRBJ1-2; D is undetermined. Trimming pared 2 bases from V and 1 base from J, leaving 14 bases between. The CDR3 has 16 residues. Germline V CDR1 and CDR2: LNHDA, SQIVND (reference sequence). The CDR3 bases are TGTGCCAGTAGTATATCCCCGTTTGGCTTTAACTATGGCTACACCTTC. It codes for CASSISPFGFNYGYTF.

The genes are TRBV29-1 and TRBJ1-2, with 7 bases identical to TRBD1. The length of the CDR3 is 11 residues. The germline CDR1 and CDR2 sequences are SQVTM and ANQGSEA. Germline trimming cut 7 bases from V and 5 bases from J; bases unmatched to any gene: 4. CDR3 sequence reads: CSAWTGYGYTF. The CDR3 nucleotides read TGCAGCGCCTGGACAGGTTATGGCTACACCTTC.

This rearrangement joins TRBV28 to TRBJ1-1; 8 bases align to TRBD1. V was clipped by 4 bases and J by 5 bases; unmatched bases: 3. This CDR3 has 13 amino acids. The germline V gene encodes CDR1 MDHEN and CDR2 SYDVKM. CDR3 amino acids: CASSSRGLTEAFF. The CDR3 DNA follows: TGTGCCAGCAGTTCCAGGGGGCTTACTGAAGCTTTCTTT.

V usage is TRBV29-1 and J usage is TRBJ2-1; D not resolved. This CDR3 contains 11 residues. Deletions cut 8 bases from V and 0 bases from J, with 5 bases between. The germline V gene encodes CDR1 SQVTM and CDR2 ANQGSEA. The chain's CDR3 is CSTSSYNEQFF. The DNA of the CDR3 is TGCAGCACGAGCTCCTACAATGAGCAGTTCTTC.

CDR3 in DNA: TGCGCCAGCAGCCAAGGGACAGGCGGAATAGCCGTCACAGATACGCAGTATTTT. Its protein product is CASSQGTGGIAVTDTQYF. This chain links TRBV4-3 with TRBJ2-3, with 7 nucleotides matching TRBD1. The CDR3 is made up of 18 amino acids. Germline lookup yields CDR1 LGHNA and CDR2 YSLEER. V trimming: 1 base; J trimming: 2 bases; junction bases outside the gene matches: 12.

The chain joins TRBV18 to TRBJ2-7, with 13 bases that match TRBD2. Germline V gives CDR1 KGHSH, CDR2 LQKENI. The CDR3 is 16 amino acids. Trimming cost V 2 bases and J 3 bases; bases outside gene matches: 4. The CDR3 DNA sequence: TGTGCCAGCTCACCATCAGGACTAGCGGGGGACTACGAGCAGTACTTC. Protein sequence: CASSPSGLAGDYEQYF.

This clone was seen once. V is TRBV29-1 and J is TRBJ2-7; 10 bases match TRBD1. Germline assignment: CDR1 SQVTM and CDR2 ANQGSEA. The V and J ends lost 7 bases and 2 bases, in that order; junction bases with no gene match: 5. The CDR3 contains 13 residues. The DNA for the CDR3 is TGCAGCGCCCATGGACAGGGGGCCTACGAGCAGTACTTC. It is translated as CSAHGQGAYEQYF.

This clone was counted once. This rearrangement joins TRBV29-1 to TRBJ1-4, with 9 nucleotides matching TRBD1. The germline gives CDR1 SQVTM, CDR2 ANQGSEA. This CDR3 region has 14 residues. Trimming at V came to 6 bases and at J to 7 bases, leaving 9 bases not matched to a gene. The DNA of the CDR3 is TGCAGCGTCACGAAGGACAGGGGTGGTGAAAAACTGTTTTTT. Translating it yields CSVTKDRGGEKLFF. The whole variable domain, remainder taken from reference TRBV29-1 and TRBJ1-4, is SAVISQKPSRDICQRGTSLTIQCQVDSQVTMMFWYRQQPGQSLTLIATANQGSEATYESGFVIDKFPISRPNLTFSTLTVSNMSPEDSSIYLCSVTKDRGGEKLFFGSGTQLSVL.